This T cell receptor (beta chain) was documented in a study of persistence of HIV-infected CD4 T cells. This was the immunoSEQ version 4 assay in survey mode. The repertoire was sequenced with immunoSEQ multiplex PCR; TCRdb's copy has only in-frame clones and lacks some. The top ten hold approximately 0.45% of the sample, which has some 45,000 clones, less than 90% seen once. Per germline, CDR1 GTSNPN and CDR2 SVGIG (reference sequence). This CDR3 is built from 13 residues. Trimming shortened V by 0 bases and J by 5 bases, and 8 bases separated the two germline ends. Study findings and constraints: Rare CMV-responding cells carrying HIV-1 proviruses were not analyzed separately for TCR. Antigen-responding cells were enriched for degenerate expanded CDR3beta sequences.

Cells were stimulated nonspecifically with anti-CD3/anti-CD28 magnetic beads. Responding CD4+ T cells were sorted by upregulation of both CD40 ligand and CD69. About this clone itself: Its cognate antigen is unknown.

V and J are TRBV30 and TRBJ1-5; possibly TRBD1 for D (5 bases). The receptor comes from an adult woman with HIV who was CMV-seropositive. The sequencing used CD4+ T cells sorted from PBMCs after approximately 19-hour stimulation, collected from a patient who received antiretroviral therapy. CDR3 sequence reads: CAWSVLGDQPQHF. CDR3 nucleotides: TGTGCCTGGAGTGTATTAGGGGATCAGCCCCAGCATTTT.